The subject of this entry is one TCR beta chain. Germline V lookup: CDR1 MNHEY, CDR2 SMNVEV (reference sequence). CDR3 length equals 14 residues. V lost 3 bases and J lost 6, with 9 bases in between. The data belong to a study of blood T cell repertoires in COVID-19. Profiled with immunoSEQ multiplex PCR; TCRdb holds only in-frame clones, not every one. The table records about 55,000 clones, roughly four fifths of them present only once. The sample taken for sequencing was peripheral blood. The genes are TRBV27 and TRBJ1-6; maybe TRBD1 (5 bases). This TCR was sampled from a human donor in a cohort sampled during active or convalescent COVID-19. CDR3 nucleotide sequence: TGTGCCAGCAGTTTCGACAGTACTAATTCACCCCTCCACTTT. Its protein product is CASSFDSTNSPLHF.